The next 21 T cell receptor beta chains were all read from a single sample in a study of T cell changes during pregnancy in multiple sclerosis. Clones were sequenced by immunoSEQ multiplex PCR, and TCRdb holds only the in-frame ones, with some missing. Seen here are fewer than 70,000 clones, around nine tenths observed once, and the top ten hold about 5.7%. Sequenced sample: peripheral blood from another person, used as feeder cells. The receptor source for this set is a human donor whose cells served as feeder cells for cultures in a pregnancy study.

The chain links TRBV27 to TRBJ2-1, with TRBD2 matching over 13 bases. Germline CDR1 MNHEY, CDR2 SMNVEV (reference sequence). Trimming removed 2 bases from V and 5 bases from J; junction bases left unmatched: 6. This CDR3 is built from 17 residues. The CDR3 nucleotides are TGTGCCAGCAGTTTAATTTCCGGACTAGCGGGGGACAATGAGCAGTTCTTC. Protein product: CASSLISGLAGDNEQFF.

J is TRBJ2-3 and V is TRBV29-1, with 10 bases that match TRBD1. Germline loops: CDR1 SQVTM, CDR2 ANQGSEA. The V gene end was trimmed by 7 bases and the J gene end by 2 bases; junction bases not matched to a gene: 3. The length of the CDR3 is 13 residues. This CDR3 is CSGDRGDTDTQYF. The CDR3, as DNA: TGCAGCGGGGACAGGGGAGACACAGATACGCAGTATTTT.

This clone showed up just once. The chain employs TRBV7-8 and TRBJ1-3, with D perhaps matching TRBD1 (5 bases). The V and J ends lost 5 bases and 2 bases respectively, with 10 bases between them. Germline-derived CDR1 and CDR2 are SGHVS and FQNEAQ. CDR3 length: 14 residues. The CDR3 here is CASSRGTAGNTIYF. CDR3 sequence (DNA): TGTGCCAGCAGCCGCGGGACGGCTGGAAACACCATATATTTT.

V gene TRBV5-8 combines with J gene TRBJ2-7; D unresolved. The V gene lost 4 bases and the J gene lost 0 bases, with 11 bases spanning the gap. The CDR3 consists of 14 residues. CDR1 and CDR2 from the germline V gene are SGHTS and YDEGEE. The CDR3 nucleotides read TGTGCCAGCAGCCCCGAGACAAGCTCCTACGAGCAGTACTTC. Its translation is CASSPETSSYEQYF.

The V call is TRBV11-3, the J call TRBJ2-1; 9 nucleotides align to TRBD2. The CDR3 loop spans 15 amino acids. Unmatched junction bases numbered 2, after V lost 5 bases and J lost 0 bases. The germline V gene has CDR1 SGHNT and CDR2 YENEEA. The CDR3 is CASSLSGSSYNEQFF. In DNA form, the CDR3 reads TGTGCCAGCAGCCTTAGCGGGAGCTCCTACAATGAGCAGTTCTTC. Full variable domain (missing parts from reference TRBV11-3 and TRBJ2-1): EAGVVQSPRYKIIEKKQPVAFWCNPISGHNTLYWYLQNLGQGPELLIRYENEEAVDDSQLPKDRFSAERLKGVDSTLKIQPAELGDSAVYLCASSLSGSSYNEQFFGPGTRLTVL.

This clone has only one observation. The chain carries TRBV5-1 and TRBJ1-2; TRBD1 might be the D (6 bases). This CDR3 comprises 14 residues. Looked up from germline, CDR1 is SGHRS and CDR2 is YFSETQ. V lost 0 bases to trimming and J lost 4 bases, with 10 bases between them. This CDR3 reads CASSLGTETYGYTF. The DNA for the CDR3 is TGCGCCAGCAGCTTGGGGACAGAGACCTATGGCTACACCTTC.

This chain uses TRBV7-2 with TRBJ2-2, with TRBD1 matching 8 bases. Germline lookup yields CDR1 SGHTA and CDR2 FQGNSA. CDR3 length: 15 amino acids. V lost 5 bases, J lost 2 bases, and 4 bases stayed unmatched. The CDR3 loop reads CASSTGQGNTGELFF. The CDR3 DNA reads TGTGCCAGCAGCACCGGACAGGGTAACACCGGGGAGCTGTTTTTT.

The chain couples TRBV28 to TRBJ1-5, with TRBD1 as a possible D gene (5 bases). Looked up from germline, CDR1 is MDHEN and CDR2 is SYDVKM. The CDR3 has 18 amino acids. The ends were cut back, 0 bases at V and 0 bases at J, with 15 bases in the middle. CDR3 sequence: CASSLWGSGDRSNQPQHF. The CDR3 bases are TGTGCCAGCAGTTTATGGGGTTCGGGGGACCGTAGCAATCAGCCCCAGCATTTT.

As DNA, the CDR3 is TGTGCCTGGAGGACGGCGGGGGGAAACACCATATATTTT. Its protein is CAWRTAGGNTIYF. The V call is TRBV30, the J call TRBJ1-3; D call uncertain. The CDR3 spans 13 residues. V gave up 3 bases and J gave up 4 bases, with 10 bases separating them. In germline, CDR1 is GTSNPN, CDR2 SVGIG (reference sequence).

V usage is TRBV5-1 and J usage is TRBJ2-7; no definite D call. The CDR3 has 14 residues. Per germline, CDR1 SGHRS and CDR2 YFSETQ. Trimming pared 4 bases from V and 5 bases from J, leaving 16 bases between. The CDR3 here is CASSQDLPGHEQYF. The CDR3 DNA reads as TGCGCCAGCAGCCAGGACCTTCCCGGACACGAGCAGTACTTC.

The gene calls are TRBV7-3 and TRBJ2-7, with no clear D. There are 15 residues in the CDR3. The V gene lost 1 base and the J gene lost 6 bases, with 16 bases spanning the gap. Germline CDR1 and CDR2: SGHTA and FQGTGA. CDR3 sequence: CASSLSVSGYGEQYF. The CDR3 DNA is TGTGCCAGCAGCTTAAGCGTTAGTGGGTACGGCGAGCAGTACTTC.

The chain carries TRBV11-2 and TRBJ2-7; either TRBD1 or TRBD2 may supply D (5 bases each). This CDR3 region has 14 residues. The V gene's germline CDR1 is SGHAT and CDR2 FQNNGV. Trimming left V 3 bases short and J 4 bases short, with 13 bases between. This CDR3 reads CASSLGLGVYEQYF. The CDR3 region has the DNA TGTGCCAGCAGCTTGGGGCTGGGAGTTTACGAGCAGTACTTC. The variable domain in full, with the rest retrieved from reference TRBV11-2 and TRBJ2-7, is EAGVAQSPRYKIIEKRQSVAFWCNPISGHATLYWYQQILGQGPKLLIQFQNNGVVDDSQLPKDRFSAERLKGVDSTLKIQPAKLEDSAVYLCASSLGLGVYEQYFGPGTRLTVT.

This chain connects TRBV15 to TRBJ2-5, with TRBD1 matching 11 bases. This CDR3 has 15 residues. Per the germline V gene, CDR1 is LNHNV and CDR2 is YYDKDF (reference sequence). The ends lost 4 bases at V and 5 bases at J; junction bases unmatched: 6. CDR3 in amino acids: CATSTRDRGYETQYF. CDR3 in DNA: TGTGCCACCAGCACCCGGGACAGGGGGTATGAGACCCAGTACTTC.

V and J are TRBV4-3 and TRBJ2-1; D perhaps matches TRBD2 (6 bases). This CDR3 region has 16 residues. V was shortened by 1 base and J by 3 bases, with 13 bases between the two germline ends. Germline lookup yields CDR1 LGHNA and CDR2 YSLEER. The CDR3, as DNA: TGCGCCAGCAGCCAAGCGGAAGGGACTTACTACAATGAGCAGTTCTTC. Amino acid sequence: CASSQAEGTYYNEQFF.

The chain has TRBV7-6 and TRBJ1-1; D is unclear. This CDR3 contains 13 residues. V gave up 0 bases and J gave up 0 bases, with 2 bases separating them. Germline CDR1 and CDR2: SGHVS and FNYEAQ. The CDR3 loop reads CASSLALNTEAFF. For the CDR3, the DNA is TGTGCCAGCAGCTTAGCCTTGAACACTGAAGCTTTCTTT.

V and J are TRBV5-1 and TRBJ2-7, with D perhaps matching TRBD1 or TRBD2 (5 bases each). The V gene lost 4 bases and the J gene lost 2 bases, with 19 bases spanning the gap. The CDR3 spans 16 residues. CDR1 SGHRS and CDR2 YFSETQ come from the germline V gene. The CDR3 reads CASSDIPGTGTYEQYF. The CDR3 nucleotides read TGCGCCAGCAGCGACATTCCCGGGACGGGTACCTACGAGCAGTACTTC.

V and J are TRBV11-2 and TRBJ2-7; the match to TRBD2 covers 9 bases. This CDR3 is 16 amino acids long. With V trimmed by 5 bases and J by 0 bases, 8 bases remained unmatched. Germline-derived CDR1 and CDR2 are SGHAT and FQNNGV. In DNA form, the CDR3 reads TGTGCCAGCAGCCCCCCGAGCGGGAGGAGCTCCTACGAGCAGTACTTC. It is translated as CASSPPSGRSSYEQYF.

The J gene is TRBJ2-3, the V gene TRBV7-2; D is perhaps TRBD1 (6 bases). Between the trimmed V and J ends, which lost 4 bases and 5 bases, there was a span of 19 bases. The CDR3 totals 16 residues. The V gene's germline CDR1 is SGHTA and CDR2 FQGNSA. The DNA for the CDR3 is TGTGCCAGCAGCTACAGTGGGGGCGTTATCATAGATACGCAGTATTTT. It encodes CASSYSGGVIIDTQYF.

V gene TRBV7-2 combines with J gene TRBJ2-2, with 8 nucleotides matching TRBD1. The CDR3 spans 15 residues. The V segment lost 3 bases and the J segment 5 bases; nucleotides outside the gene matches: 5. Per the germline V gene, CDR1 is SGHTA and CDR2 is FQGNSA. The CDR3 loop is CASSFQGARTGELFF. Here the CDR3 DNA reads TGTGCCAGCAGCTTTCAGGGGGCGCGGACCGGGGAGCTGTTTTTT.

This clone turned up a few times. The CDR3 here is CASSSRTGVRNTEAFF. The CDR3 nucleotides read TGTGCCAGCAGCTCACGGACAGGGGTCCGGAACACTGAAGCTTTCTTT. V usage is TRBV7-8 and J usage is TRBJ1-1; 9 nucleotides line up with TRBD1. This CDR3 is built from 16 residues. The V gene's germline CDR1 is SGHVS and CDR2 FQNEAQ. V lost 4 bases and J lost 1; bases outside the gene matches: 7.

The chain couples TRBV2 to TRBJ2-3; 9 bases fit TRBD1. Germline CDR1 is SNHLY and CDR2 is FYNNEI. V lost 10 bases and J lost 4; bases outside the gene matches: 12. The CDR3 loop spans 15 amino acids. The CDR3: CATSPLGTGPDTQYF. The CDR3 coding sequence is TGTGCCACCTCGCCCCTAGGGACAGGGCCAGATACGCAGTATTTT.